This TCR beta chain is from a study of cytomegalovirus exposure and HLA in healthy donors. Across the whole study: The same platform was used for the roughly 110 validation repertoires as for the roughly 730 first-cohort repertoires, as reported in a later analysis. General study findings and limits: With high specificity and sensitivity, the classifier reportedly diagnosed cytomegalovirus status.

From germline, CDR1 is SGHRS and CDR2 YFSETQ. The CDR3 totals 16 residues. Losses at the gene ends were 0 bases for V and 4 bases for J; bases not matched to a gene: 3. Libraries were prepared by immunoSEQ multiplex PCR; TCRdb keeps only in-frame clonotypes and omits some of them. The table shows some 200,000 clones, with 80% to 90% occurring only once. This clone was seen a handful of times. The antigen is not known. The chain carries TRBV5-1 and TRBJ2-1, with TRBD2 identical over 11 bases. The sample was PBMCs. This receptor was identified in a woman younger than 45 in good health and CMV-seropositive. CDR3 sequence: CASSLGGTSGYNEQFF. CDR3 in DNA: TGCGCCAGCAGCTTGGGTGGGACTAGCGGATACAATGAGCAGTTCTTC. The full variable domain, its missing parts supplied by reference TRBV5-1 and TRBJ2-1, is KAGVTQTPRYLIKTRGQQVTLSCSPISGHRSVSWYQQTPGQGLQFLFEYFSETQRNKGNFPGRFSGRQFSNSRSEMNVSTLELGDSALYLCASSLGGTSGYNEQFFGPGTRLTVL.